A single T cell receptor (beta chain) is shown here with its context. The record originates from a study of T cell repertoires in ileal Crohn's disease. Sequencing used immunoSEQ multiplex PCR; TCRdb keeps in-frame clones, though not all of them. The repertoire includes under 3,500 clones, roughly 87% of them detected once, and about 2% sits in the top ten. CDR3 length equals 19 residues. Germline lookup yields CDR1 LGHNA and CDR2 YSLEER. The J segment lost 0 bases and the V segment lost 0 bases, leaving 9 bases of the junction unmatched. Lamina propria lymphocytes from surgical specimens were isolated on a density gradient before sorting.

The receptor was isolated from an adult with Crohn's disease. Material: CD4+ T cells sorted from the ileum. The V and J genes are TRBV4-3 and TRBJ2-3; TRBD2 matches at 10 bases. CDR3 in DNA: TGCGCCAGCAGCCAAGATCCCAGCGGGGGGGCCTCTAGCACAGATACGCAGTATTTT. This sequence encodes CASSQDPSGGASSTDTQYF.